This T cell receptor beta chain was observed in a study of response to subunit inactivated influenza vaccine. This clonotype was counted only a few times. Its antigen is still unknown. Unmatched junction bases numbered 5, after V lost 0 bases and J lost 1 base. Germline lookup yields CDR1 SGHAT and CDR2 FQNNGV. CDR3 length equals 18 residues. A single record per CDR3 protein comes from TCRdb applying MiXCR to the RT-PCR reads. The repertoire holds over 400,000 distinct CDR3 sequences, with roughly 9.7% as singletons. Findings of the study overall: It was the authors' suggestion that each seasonal influenza vaccination recruits few new T cells.

The TCR comes from a man aged 50-59 years who received an inactivated influenza vaccine. Sequenced here: PBMCs from blood, sampled about 40 days after vaccination. The chain employs TRBV11-2 and TRBJ2-1; TRBD2 matches 11 bases. The CDR3 here is CASSLEGLAGGSYNEQFF. CDR3 DNA sequence: TGTGCCAGCAGCTTAGAGGGGCTAGCGGGGGGTTCCTACAATGAGCAGTTCTTC. The full variable domain, rest sourced from reference TRBV11-2 and TRBJ2-1, is EAGVAQSPRYKIIEKRQSVAFWCNPISGHATLYWYQQILGQGPKLLIQFQNNGVVDDSQLPKDRFSAERLKGVDSTLKIQPAKLEDSAVYLCASSLEGLAGGSYNEQFFGPGTRLTVL.